A selection of T cell receptor beta chains follows, all from one sample in a study of T cells in Graves' hyperthyroidism and ophthalmopathy. One entry per CDR3 protein results from TCRdb running MiXCR on the multiplex PCR reads. The table records hundreds of thousands of distinct CDR3 sequences, 15% to 19% of them present only once. The sequenced material came from blood. The receptors derive from a woman aged 18 to 35 with Graves' hyperthyroidism. CDR3s include the opening cysteine and the closing phenylalanine or tryptophan. Each record gives: D gene, clone size, V gene, J gene, CDR3 protein, CDR3 DNA. D genes are given only for firm matches. Rows give clone size only sometimes, using once, few, many, or a class for an expanded clone.

>NA|many|TRBV19|TRBJ1-2
CASSTLQASYGYTF
TGTGCCAGTAGTACTTTACAGGCGTCCTATGGCTACACCTTC
>TRBD2|many|TRBV5-1|TRBJ2-3
CASSGGVGRTQYF
TGCGCCAGCAGCGGGGGGGTAGGGAGAACGCAGTATTTT
>NA|many|TRBV2|TRBJ1-2
CASSEGNYGYTF
TGTGCCAGCAGTGAAGGAAACTATGGCTACACCTTC
>NA|few|TRBV5-1|TRBJ2-6
CASSFSGQNSGANVLTF
TGCGCCAGCAGCTTCTCGGGACAAAACTCTGGGGCCAACGTCCTGACTTTC
>TRBD2|few|TRBV5-1|TRBJ2-7
CASSFGGRRAKPLAGEISYEQYF
TGCGCCAGCAGCTTCGGGGGGAGACGGGCTAAACCCTTAGCGGGAGAGATCTCCTACGAGCAGTACTTC
>TRBD2|few|TRBV7-2|TRBJ2-3
CASSLVSGLAFTYNTQYF
TGTGCCAGCAGCTTAGTCTCGGGACTAGCGTTTACTTACAATACGCAGTATTTT
>NA|NA|TRBV13|TRBJ2-2
CASSPWRRENTGELFF
TGTGCCAGCAGCCCTTGGAGAAGGGAGAACACCGGGGAGCTGTTTTTT
>TRBD2|many|TRBV27|TRBJ2-7
CASSSLGTRTYEQYF
TGTGCCAGCAGTTCGTTGGGGACTAGGACCTACGAGCAGTACTTC
>NA|few|TRBV19|TRBJ2-4
CASKGQAAKNIQYF
TGTGCCAGTAAGGGTCAGGCCGCCAAAAACATTCAGTACTTC
>NA|many|TRBV11-2|TRBJ1-6
CASSLPRSYNSPLHF
TGTGCCAGCAGCTTACCCCGCTCCTATAATTCACCCCTCCACTTT
>TRBD1|few|TRBV24-1|TRBJ2-7
CATSENRGYEQYF
TGTGCCACCAGTGAAAACAGGGGCTACGAGCAGTACTTC
>NA|few|TRBV12-3/TRBV12-4|TRBJ2-2
CASREGDTGELFF
TGTGCCAGCAGAGAAGGGGACACCGGGGAGCTGTTTTTT
>NA|NA|TRBV2|TRBJ2-7
CASRVGPFEQYF
TGTGCCAGCAGGGTTGGGCCCTTCGAGCAGTACTTC
>NA|many|TRBV6-2/TRBV6-3|TRBJ1-5
CASRPRDRSNQPQHF
TGTGCCAGCAGGCCCAGGGATAGGAGCAATCAGCCCCAGCATTTT
>TRBD1|NA|TRBV9|TRBJ1-1
CASSLEDRANTEAFF
TGTGCCAGCAGCCTCGAGGACAGGGCGAACACTGAAGCTTTCTTT
>TRBD2|NA|TRBV5-6|TRBJ2-5
CASSVPGLAGAAAQETQYF
TGTGCCAGCAGCGTACCGGGACTAGCGGGAGCGGCGGCGCAAGAGACCCAGTACTTC
>NA|NA|TRBV4-1|TRBJ1-2
CASSQVLSASQNYGYTF
TGCGCCAGCAGCCAAGTGCTATCGGCCAGTCAAAACTATGGCTACACCTTC
>NA|many|TRBV3-1|TRBJ1-4
CASSRRNNEKLFF
TGTGCCAGCAGCCGCCGAAACAATGAAAAACTGTTTTTT
>NA|many|TRBV28|TRBJ1-6
CASSSPRNAYNSPLHF
TGTGCCAGCAGCTCCCCGAGGAATGCTTATAATTCACCCCTCCACTTT
>TRBD2|many|TRBV27|TRBJ2-3
CASSFTWGPSGGGADTQYF
TGTGCCAGCAGTTTTACCTGGGGCCCTAGCGGGGGAGGCGCAGATACGCAGTATTTT
>TRBD1|many|TRBV7-8|TRBJ2-3
CASSRQGADTQYF
TGTGCCAGCAGTCGTCAGGGGGCAGATACGCAGTATTTT
>NA|NA|TRBV10-3|TRBJ1-3
CAISEVSGNTIYF
TGTGCCATCAGTGAAGTCTCTGGAAACACCATATATTTT
>TRBD2|many|TRBV7-9|TRBJ2-4
CASSSGLAGAAIQYF
TGTGCCAGCAGCTCGGGACTAGCGGGAGCGGCCATTCAGTACTTC